Here is one T cell receptor beta chain with its context. Which antigen it targets is not known. No per-base quality is available; no much larger clone lies one base away. The sample originates from a study of shared clonotypes between healthy human individuals (dated by TCRdb to 2019 to 2021). About the investigation overall: The cohort comprised two women and three men aged 18 to 49 years. Blood TCR repertoires of roughly five healthy adults were deeply sequenced to estimate repertoire size and the extent of clonotype sharing between individuals. Different laboratories and diverse techniques were used to prepare libraries and sequence TCR repertoires, to increase sequencing depth and limit assay-specific biases. Each donor's leukapheresis produced roughly between roughly 0.85 and 9.5 billion PBMCs. Per donor, three plates each were used for CD4 naive and CD4 memory, two for CD8 naive, and one for CD8 memory.

Using the deep immunoSEQ assay, multiplex PCR amplified TCR CDR3 regions from genomic DNA. Extracted genomic DNA from each cell subset was spread evenly across all wells of several immunoSEQ 96-well plates, with each plate serving as a replicate. Each replicate PCR for sorted subsets received 200 ng genomic DNA, equal to tens of thousands of T cell genomes. Purified libraries were measured with a Qubit 3.0 fluorometer, size-checked on a Bioanalyzer 2100, and measured again with the KAPA Library Quantification kit. A separate single-read 150-cycle Illumina NextSeq 550 flow cell was used to sequence each immunoSEQ 96-well plate. The paper's processing steps were these. Because the immunoSEQ output included only junctional sequences and no quality scores, the filtering could not be the same as the filtering used for full-length reads. To assign V/J genes and CDR3, sequences were annotated using PyIR, a Python wrapper for IgBLAST v1.9, with IMGT germline references. Any read was removed if the V/J assignment was weak (E-value above 1e-6), the CDR3 was missing, or the read contained stop codons, out-of-frame junctions, or ambiguous translated residues. A V3J clonotype was defined by an identical inferred V gene, J gene, and CDR3 amino acid sequence. Percentage overlap between repertoires was computed as shared unique clonotypes divided by the size of the smaller repertoire. Three approaches were used to assess repertoire richness: RTK rarefaction, the Chao1 estimator, and Recon v2.1 estimates of unobserved clonotypes. OLGA was used to compute generation probabilities for all TCRbeta clonotypes that the gDNA method yielded from a few donors. This is the immuneACCESS table as TCRdb keeps it, with only in-frame sequences that have V and J called. A part of the clones is gone; compared with another copy, unresolved V genes explain less than half, and the rest is unexplained. V, J and clone size were drawn from that table, and D and trimming were deduced from the DNA. This sample gives about 2.1 million clones in total; 93% of them show up just once. Of the sample, approximately 1.6% falls within the top ten clones.

Study-wide findings and limitations: Because the study included a small number of donors, the genetic and exposure-history diversity represented was limited. Sampling was restricted to blood, and TCR repertoires in tissue are likely to differ from TCR repertoires in blood. About 5% of naive CD4, approximately 3.7% of naive CD8, 2.3% of memory CD4, and 0.4% of memory CD8 clonotypes were shared across a few donors. Estimated clonotype richness was generally larger for naive than for memory subsets. Compared with non-shared clonotypes, clonotypes shared by all four sorted-subset donors had higher generation probabilities. Even with the large sequencing depth, rarefaction of the sorted-subset datasets indicated that sequencing was incomplete. Pairwise subsampling led to the expectation that sequencing depth would affect the degree of clonotype sharing among donors.

CD8 naive samples were CD45RO-negative cells positively selected for CCR7, giving a CD45RA+CCR7+ population that excluded TemRA cells. Healthy HIV-negative adults with no recently reported acute infections or vaccinations were included as donors. All donors were Caucasian adults living in Nashville, Tennessee, USA. Blood was obtained by leukapheresis, after which PBMCs were separated by Ficoll-Histopaque density gradient centrifugation and cryopreserved in liquid nitrogen vapor phase. Analytical flow cytometry was used to check the purity and quantity of every magnetically sorted T cell population. Genomic DNA was isolated from every sorted fraction and measured by UV absorbance on a Nanodrop 2000c. For this chain, trimming is 3 bases at the V end and 5 bases at the J end, and the number of junction bases without a gene match is 12. For CDR1 and CDR2, the germline V gene lists KGHSH and LQKENI. Its CDR3 holds 18 amino acids, cysteine through phenylalanine. Only the CDR3 part of the read is kept: 54 bases, read in frame from the first base.

The chain employs TRBV18 and TRBJ1-5; 11 central nucleotides agree with TRBD1. Material for sequencing was naive CD8+ T cells from PBMCs. Taken with the paper, the label for cell subset or site translates to: CD45RA+CCR7+. The source of this sequence is a man between 18 and 29 years old in good health. Some clones in this sample may be carry-over from other donors' samples. CDR3 sequence: CASSPTHNRTGGDQPQHF. The nucleotide sequence reads TGTGCCAGCTCACCGACCCACAACCGGACAGGGGGCGATCAGCCCCAGCATTTT.